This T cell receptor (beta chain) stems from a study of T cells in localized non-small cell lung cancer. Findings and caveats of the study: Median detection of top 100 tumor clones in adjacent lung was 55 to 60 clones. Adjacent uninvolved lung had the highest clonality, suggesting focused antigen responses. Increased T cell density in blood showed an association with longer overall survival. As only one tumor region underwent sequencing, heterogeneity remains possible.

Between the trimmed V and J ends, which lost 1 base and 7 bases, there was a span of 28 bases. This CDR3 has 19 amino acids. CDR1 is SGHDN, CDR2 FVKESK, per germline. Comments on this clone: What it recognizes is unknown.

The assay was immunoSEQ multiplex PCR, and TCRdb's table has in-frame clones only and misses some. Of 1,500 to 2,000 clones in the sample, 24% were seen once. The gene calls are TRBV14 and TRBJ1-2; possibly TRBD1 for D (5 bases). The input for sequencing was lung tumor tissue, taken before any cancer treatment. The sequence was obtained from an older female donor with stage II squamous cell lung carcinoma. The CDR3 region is CASSQGLRDGHLSKLGYTF. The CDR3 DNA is TGTGCCAGCAGCCAAGGCCTGCGGGACGGTCACCTCTCCAAGCTTGGCTACACCTTC.